This T cell receptor (beta chain) was documented in a study of blood T cell repertoires in COVID-19. Study context: Either two negative PCRs, clearance, or symptom resolution qualified Cohort 3 donors as recovered.

Profiling relied on immunoSEQ multiplex PCR, and the TCRdb table lists in-frame clones only, not all of them. The table records a few hundred thousand clones, around 87% of them present only once. Participants were aged about 18 to 100 years from some 24 US areas. Self-reported history from a screening survey and questionnaire set each donor's cohort. The CDR3 loop spans 11 amino acids. The ends were cut back, 3 bases at V and 9 bases at J, with 6 bases in the middle. Germline loops: CDR1 MNHEY, CDR2 SVGEGT. Sequenced input: PBMCs or T cells enriched from blood (not recorded which). The receptor comes from a man aged 35-49 years in a cohort exposed to, infected with or recovered from COVID-19 (not recorded which). This chain links TRBV6-2 or TRBV6-3 with TRBJ2-1; D is undetermined. CDR3 sequence (DNA): TGTGCCAGCAGTTATTGGAGTGAGCAGTTCTTC. It yields the protein CASSYWSEQFF.